This T cell receptor (beta chain) was sequenced during a study of T cells in Graves' hyperthyroidism and ophthalmopathy. The CDR3 sequence is 12 residues long. Germline loops: CDR1 SGDLS, CDR2 YYNGEE. Amplification yielded TCR beta CDR3 regions, with RNA transcripts as the source. The TCR CDR3 was amplified in a first-round RT-PCR using the HTBI primer set. MiXCR was run by TCRdb on the multiplex PCR reads, yielding one entry per CDR3 protein. The profile shows over 500,000 distinct CDR3 sequences, roughly 45% of them singletons. Note on this clonotype: Mismatch with germline at one junction end may stem from a read error.

The chain has TRBV9 and TRBJ1-2; D is ambiguous. The specimen sequenced was peripheral blood or thyroid tissue (not recorded which). The TCR originated in an adult woman with Graves' disease, either hyperthyroidism or ophthalmopathy (not recorded which). Here the CDR3 reads CASSVGNSGYTF. CDR3 nucleotides: TGTGCCAGCAGCGTTGGCAACTCTGGCTACACCTTC.